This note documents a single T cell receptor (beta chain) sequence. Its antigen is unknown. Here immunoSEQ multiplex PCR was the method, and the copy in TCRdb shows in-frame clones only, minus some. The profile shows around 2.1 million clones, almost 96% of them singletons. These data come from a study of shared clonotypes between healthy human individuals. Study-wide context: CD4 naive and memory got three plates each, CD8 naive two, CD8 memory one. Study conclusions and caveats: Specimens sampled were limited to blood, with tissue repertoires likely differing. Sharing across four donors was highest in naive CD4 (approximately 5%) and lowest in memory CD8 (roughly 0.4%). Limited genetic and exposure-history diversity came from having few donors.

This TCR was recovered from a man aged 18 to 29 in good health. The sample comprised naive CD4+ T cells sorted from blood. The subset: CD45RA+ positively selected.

The CDR3 region has the DNA TGTGCCTGCGGAAAAGACGTATCTTACTATGGCTACACCTTC. Protein product: CACGKDVSYYGYTF. The J gene is TRBJ1-2, the V gene TRBV30; no clear D. From germline, CDR1 is GTSNPN and CDR2 SVGIG (reference sequence). V lost 6 bases and J 3 bases, leaving 17 bases between the germline ends. The CDR3 is 14 amino acids.